The 20 T cell receptor beta chains below all came from one sample that was sequenced in a study of T-cell reconstitution after alpha-beta-depleted transplantation in children. Unique molecular identifiers were built into the TCRbeta library. TCRdb re-called the PCR reads with MiXCR, one entry per CDR3 protein. The data contain under 450,000 distinct CDR3 sequences, 15% to 20% of them singletons. The material sequenced was PBMCs, mostly from graft donor cells, taken 360 days after TCRalphabeta/CD19-depleted stem cell transplant. The receptor source for this set is a boy under two years old who had a stem cell transplant for Wiskott-Aldrich syndrome, so the T cells may come from the graft donor.

Many counts were recorded for this clonotype. The genes are TRBV20-1 and TRBJ2-2, with 12 bases that match TRBD2. V shed 4 bases, J shed 8 bases, and the junction held 8 bases outside the gene matches. CDR3 length equals 15 residues. Germline CDR1 is DFQATT and CDR2 is SNEGSKA (reference sequence). The CDR3 is CSATRLAGVSGELFF. CDR3 DNA sequence: TGCAGTGCTACCAGACTAGCGGGAGTTTCTGGGGAGCTGTTTTTT.

This rearrangement joins TRBV5-5 to TRBJ2-5; D remains ambiguous. Germline V lookup: CDR1 SGHKS, CDR2 YYEKEE (reference sequence). The CDR3 runs 14 residues. V shed 4 bases and J shed 4 bases, with 14 bases lying between them. The CDR3 is CASSLPRDLETQYF. The DNA of the CDR3 is TGTGCCAGCAGCCTCCCAAGAGATTTAGAGACCCAGTACTTC.

In its sample, this clonotype was seen a few times. The chain combines TRBV4-3 with TRBJ2-5; D could derive from TRBD1 or TRBD2 (6 bases each). The CDR3 runs 16 residues. Trimming shortened V by 1 base and J by 5 bases, and 17 bases separated the two germline ends. The germline V gene has CDR1 LGHNA and CDR2 YSLEER. CDR3 loop: CASSQAGALGTETQYF. CDR3 sequence (DNA): TGCGCCAGCAGCCAAGCGGGGGCGTTGGGAACGGAGACCCAGTACTTC.

The V gene is TRBV19, the J gene TRBJ2-7; TRBD2 matches at 8 bases. The trim removed 3 bases at V and 2 bases at J, leaving 3 bases unmatched. This CDR3 has 14 amino acids. Per germline, CDR1 LNHDA and CDR2 SQIVND (reference sequence). CDR3 in DNA: TGTGCCAGTAGTATTATCGGGGGGGCCTACGAGCAGTACTTC. As protein: CASSIIGGAYEQYF. The entire variable domain, with the rest obtained from reference TRBV19 and TRBJ2-7, is as follows: DGGITQSPKYLFRKEGQNVTLSCEQNLNHDAMYWYRQDPGQGLRLIYYSQIVNDFQKGDIAEGYSVSREKKESFPLTVTSAQKNPTAFYLCASSIIGGAYEQYFGPGTRLTVT.

In its sample, this clonotype was seen a few times. V gene TRBV7-2 combines with J gene TRBJ2-7; 8 bases agree with TRBD2. V trimming: 3 bases; J trimming: 7 bases; junction bases outside the gene matches: 8. The CDR3 has 14 residues. The germline gives CDR1 SGHTA, CDR2 FQGNSA. CDR3: CASSLRRGEGEQYF. CDR3 nucleotides: TGTGCCAGCAGCTTGCGGCGGGGGGAGGGGGAGCAGTACTTC.

The chain carries TRBV7-9 and TRBJ2-4; D is unresolved. V lost 2 bases and J 1 base, leaving 9 bases between the germline ends. There are 15 residues in the CDR3. Looked up from germline, CDR1 is SEHNR and CDR2 is FQNEAQ (reference sequence). CDR3 amino acids: CASSLPTAAKNIQYF. The CDR3 coding sequence is TGTGCCAGCAGCTTACCCACCGCGGCCAAAAACATTCAGTACTTC.

V and J are TRBV15 and TRBJ1-5; 9 bases line up with TRBD1. After removal of 2 bases from V and 6 bases from J, the junction contained 8 bases not matched to a gene. Germline CDR1 LNHNV, CDR2 YYDKDF (reference sequence). The CDR3 loop spans 16 amino acids. CDR3 nucleotides: TGTGCCACCAGCAGACCCGACAGGGGGTCAGGTCAGCCCCAGCATTTT. Amino acids: CATSRPDRGSGQPQHF.

This clonotype came up a few times. V is TRBV7-9 and J is TRBJ2-3; 10 positions agree with TRBD2. Looked up from germline, CDR1 is SEHNR and CDR2 is FQNEAQ (reference sequence). CDR3 size: 14 residues. The V segment lost 5 bases and the J segment 6 bases; nucleotides outside the gene matches: 5. CDR3 region: CASSPSGRLDTQYF. The CDR3 DNA reads TGTGCCAGCAGCCCTAGCGGGAGATTGGATACGCAGTATTTT.

The chain employs TRBV24-1 and TRBJ2-3; D might be TRBD2 (6 bases). Germline loops: CDR1 KGHDR, CDR2 SFDVKD. V lost 3 bases and J 2 bases, leaving 11 bases between the germline ends. There are 15 residues in the CDR3. Here the CDR3 DNA reads TGTGCCACCAGTGATGCGGGAACCCACACAGATACGCAGTATTTT. Translated, it gives CATSDAGTHTDTQYF.

This clonotype has only a few counts. The V call is TRBV25-1, the J call TRBJ2-1, with 10 bases matching TRBD2. This CDR3 region has 14 residues. From germline, CDR1 is MGHDK and CDR2 SYGVNS. The ends lost 4 bases at V and 4 bases at J; junction bases unmatched: 1. In DNA, the CDR3 is TGTGCCAGCAGTGCTAGCGGGAGATACAATGAGCAGTTCTTC. This translates into CASSASGRYNEQFF.

The CDR3 nucleotides read TGCGCCAGCGGCGCGGGGGGACCTAATGAAAAACTGTTTTTT. This translates into CASGAGGPNEKLFF. The chain carries TRBV5-1 and TRBJ1-4; TRBD1 is a possible D gene (5 bases). Germline V gene sequence: CDR1 SGHRS, CDR2 YFSETQ. The V end was cut by 7 bases, the J end by 3 bases, with 13 bases between. This CDR3 spans 14 amino acids. Combining the CDR3 with reference TRBV5-1 and TRBJ1-4 gives the whole variable domain KAGVTQTPRYLIKTRGQQVTLSCSPISGHRSVSWYQQTPGQGLQFLFEYFSETQRNKGNFPGRFSGRQFSNSRSEMNVSTLELGDSALYLCASGAGGPNEKLFFGSGTQLSVL.

This clonotype came up a few times. The chain couples TRBV10-1 to TRBJ1-5; D possibly corresponds to TRBD1 (6 bases). Germline V gene lookup returns CDR1 WNHNN and CDR2 SYGVQD (reference sequence). This CDR3 region has 14 residues. Trimming shortened V by 8 bases and J by 3 bases, and 14 bases separated the two germline ends. This CDR3 reads CASVPDRPNQPQHF. The CDR3 nucleotides read TGCGCCAGCGTTCCGGACAGACCCAATCAGCCCCAGCATTTT.

This clonotype was seen only a few times. The rearrangement uses TRBV3-1 and TRBJ1-2; no clear D gene. CDR1 LGHDT and CDR2 YNNKEL come from the germline V gene (reference sequence). This CDR3 spans 12 amino acids. V was cut by 0 bases and J by 8 bases, with 7 bases left in between. The CDR3 spells CASSQDLKGYTF. CDR3 bases: TGTGCCAGCAGCCAAGATCTTAAGGGCTACACCTTC.

This clonotype was observed a handful of times. This chain connects TRBV5-1 to TRBJ2-5; 7 nucleotides match TRBD1. Germline lookup yields CDR1 SGHRS and CDR2 YFSETQ. V trimming: 2 bases; J trimming: 1 base; junction bases outside the gene matches: 2. CDR3 length: 14 amino acids. DNA of the CDR3: TGCGCCAGCAGCTTATGGACAGGCCAAGAGACCCAGTACTTC. Protein: CASSLWTGQETQYF.

The chain is built from TRBV7-6 and TRBJ2-1; D gene unclear. Deletions cut 1 base from V and 8 bases from J, with 6 bases between. The CDR3 length is 12 residues. Germline CDR1 SGHVS, CDR2 FNYEAQ. The CDR3 sequence: CASSLESDEQFF. CDR3 DNA sequence: TGTGCCAGCAGCTTAGAGTCGGATGAGCAGTTCTTC. Supplemented by reference TRBV7-6 and TRBJ2-1, the full variable domain reads GAGVSQSPRYKVTKRGQDVALRCDPISGHVSLYWYRQALGQGPEFLTYFNYEAQQDKSGLPNDRFSAERPEGSISTLTIQRTEQRDSAMYRCASSLESDEQFFGPGTRLTVL.

This clonotype was detected a few times. The chain links TRBV18 to TRBJ2-7; TRBD1 matches 7 bases. Germline loops: CDR1 KGHSH, CDR2 LQKENI. There are 13 residues in the CDR3. J lost 6 bases, V lost 3 bases, and 5 bases had no gene match. The CDR3 DNA follows: TGTGCCAGCTCACCCCGGGACAGCCTCGAGCAGTACTTC. Protein product: CASSPRDSLEQYF.

This clonotype has just a few counts. The V gene is TRBV2, the J gene TRBJ2-5; 10 bases fit TRBD2. Germline V gene data show CDR1 as SNHLY and CDR2 as FYNNEI. The CDR3 covers 15 residues. The J segment lost 5 bases and the V segment lost 2 bases, leaving 5 bases of the junction unmatched. CDR3 sequence reads: CASSESLAGVETQYF. The CDR3 DNA follows: TGTGCCAGCAGTGAAAGTCTAGCGGGAGTTGAGACCCAGTACTTC.

This clonotype has just a few counts. The chain links TRBV12-3 or TRBV12-4 to TRBJ1-1; D gene unclear. The CDR3 runs to 11 residues. V was clipped by 5 bases and J by 7 bases, with 8 bases between them. CDR3 bases: TGTGCCAGCAGTGTCCGTAGTGAAGCTTTCTTT. It codes for CASSVRSEAFF.

The J gene is TRBJ2-7, the V gene TRBV11-2, with 8 nucleotides matching TRBD2. The ends lost 0 bases at V and 3 bases at J; junction bases unmatched: 22. This CDR3 region has 21 residues. Germline lookup yields CDR1 SGHAT and CDR2 FQNNGV. The CDR3 nucleotides are TGTGCCAGCAGCTTAGAATTCCCGTGGCTAGCGGGCGAACCGACCGGCTACGAGCAGTACTTC. Translation gives CASSLEFPWLAGEPTGYEQYF. Variable domain in full (rest from reference TRBV11-2 and TRBJ2-7): EAGVAQSPRYKIIEKRQSVAFWCNPISGHATLYWYQQILGQGPKLLIQFQNNGVVDDSQLPKDRFSAERLKGVDSTLKIQPAKLEDSAVYLCASSLEFPWLAGEPTGYEQYFGPGTRLTVT.

This clonotype was seen ten or more times. The J gene is TRBJ2-1, the V gene TRBV11-2; TRBD2 matches at 9 bases. CDR1 and CDR2 (germline): SGHAT, FQNNGV. The CDR3 is 19 amino acids. V shed 6 bases, J shed 0 bases, and the junction held 15 bases outside the gene matches. CDR3 nucleotides: TGTGCCAGCAGAAGGGAGAGACTAGCGGTCTCGAGCTCCTACAATGAGCAGTTCTTC. It yields the protein CASRRERLAVSSSYNEQFF. The full variable domain, with the rest looked up from reference TRBV11-2 and TRBJ2-1, is EAGVAQSPRYKIIEKRQSVAFWCNPISGHATLYWYQQILGQGPKLLIQFQNNGVVDDSQLPKDRFSAERLKGVDSTLKIQPAKLEDSAVYLCASRRERLAVSSSYNEQFFGPGTRLTVL.